These 27 T cell receptor beta chains were all obtained from the same sample, sequenced in a study of blood T cell repertoires in COVID-19. Assay: immunoSEQ multiplex PCR; the TCRdb copy retains only in-frame clones and omits some. The repertoire consists of roughly 100,000 clones, with over 65% occurring once and the leading ten covering 3.5% to 5%. Material: peripheral blood. The receptors derive from a human donor in a cohort sampled during active COVID-19.

The chain couples TRBV3-1 (or the pseudogene TRBV3-2) to TRBJ2-3; 7 bases align to TRBD2. J was trimmed by 2 bases and V by 4 bases; bases with no gene match: 3. This CDR3 is 14 amino acids long. Germline CDR1 LGHDT, CDR2 YNNKEL (reference sequence). The CDR3 sequence is CASSLGTNTDTQYF. The CDR3 DNA reads TGTGCCAGCAGCCTCGGGACTAACACAGATACGCAGTATTTT.

V and J are TRBV5-4 and TRBJ1-5; 9 bases are shared with TRBD1. CDR3 length: 14 amino acids. The V and J ends lost 7 bases and 1 base, in that order; junction bases with no gene match: 3. Germline V gene sequence: CDR1 SGHNT, CDR2 YYREEE (reference sequence). The CDR3 here is CASSQGASNQPQHF. Written as DNA, the CDR3 is TGTGCCAGCTCACAGGGGGCAAGCAATCAGCCCCAGCATTTT.

The rearrangement links TRBV15 to TRBJ2-1; tentatively, D is TRBD1 (6 bases). Germline CDR1 LNHNV, CDR2 YYDKDF (reference sequence). There are 14 residues in the CDR3. V was trimmed by 2 bases and J by 1 base, leaving 6 bases between them. The CDR3 spells CATSRQGSYNEQFF. DNA of the CDR3: TGTGCCACCAGCAGACAGGGGTCCTACAATGAGCAGTTCTTC.

This clone was detected a few times. The CDR3 spells CASSQELQHGYTF. CDR3 nucleotides: TGTGCCAGCAGCCAAGAATTACAGCATGGCTACACCTTC. The chain is built from TRBV3-1 (or the pseudogene TRBV3-2) and TRBJ1-2; D gene ambiguous. This CDR3 spans 13 amino acids. Trimming shortened V by 0 bases and J by 6 bases, and 8 bases separated the two germline ends. Per germline, CDR1 LGHDT and CDR2 YNNKEL (reference sequence).

The chain joins TRBV21-1 to TRBJ2-7; TRBD2, the table's D call, was not compared with the DNA. TRBV21-1 corresponds to a pseudogene. This CDR3 is 11 amino acids long. The CDR3 region has the DNA TGTGCCAGCAGCAAATCCCTAGAGCAGTACTTC. It yields the protein CASSKSLEQYF.

This clone was counted once. The V gene is TRBV7-2, the J gene TRBJ2-6; D might be TRBD1 (7 bases). Germline V gene sequence: CDR1 SGHTA, CDR2 FQGNSA. This CDR3 has 17 residues. V lost 8 bases and J lost 0, with 17 bases in between. The CDR3 nucleotides are TGTGCCAGCCCCAGGGCAGGGGGGTCCTCTGGGGCCAACGTCCTGACTTTC. Its protein is CASPRAGGSSGANVLTF.

V and J are TRBV7-2 and TRBJ2-3; 7 bases agree with TRBD2. The CDR3 sequence is 14 residues long. Trimming took 10 bases from V and 2 from J; bases not matched to a gene: 9. Per germline, CDR1 SGHTA and CDR2 FQGNSA. The CDR3 sequence: CATHSGVHTDTQYF. CDR3 sequence (DNA): TGTGCCACCCACAGCGGGGTGCACACAGATACGCAGTATTTT. The complete variable domain, with remaining parts taken from reference TRBV7-2 and TRBJ2-3, reads GAGVSQSPSNKVTEKGKDVELRCDPISGHTALYWYRQSLGQGLEFLIYFQGNSAPDKSGLPSDRFSAERTGGSVSTLTIQRTQQEDSAVYLCATHSGVHTDTQYFGPGTRLTVL.

This clone showed up just a few times. J is TRBJ2-2 and V is TRBV7-3; D unresolved. Germline lookup yields CDR1 SGHTA and CDR2 FQGTGA. This CDR3 spans 13 amino acids. The germline V and J ends were trimmed by 2 bases and 3 bases, with 4 bases remaining between them. The CDR3, as DNA: TGTGCCAGCAGCTTAGCGCACACCGGGGAGCTGTTTTTT. Its translation is CASSLAHTGELFF.

This sequence joins TRBV6-5 and TRBJ1-4; D remains ambiguous. The CDR3 is made up of 13 amino acids. The V end lost 4 bases, the J end lost 10 bases, and 13 bases lay between the germline ends. CDR1 and CDR2 (germline): MNHEY, SVGAGI. The CDR3, as DNA: TGTGCCAGCAGTTCCCGTGGAGATGGAAAACTGTTTTTT. Encoded protein: CASSSRGDGKLFF.

V and J are TRBV5-4 and TRBJ2-7; tentatively, D is TRBD2 (6 bases). The germline gives CDR1 SGHNT, CDR2 YYREEE (reference sequence). CDR3 size: 15 residues. The germline V and J ends were trimmed by 2 bases and 3 bases, with 15 bases remaining between them. The CDR3 coding sequence is TGTGCCAGCAGCTTTGGGATAGCGGCTAGCTACGAGCAGTACTTC. Translation gives CASSFGIAASYEQYF.

The chain links TRBV5-5 to TRBJ2-3, with D tentatively TRBD1 (5 bases). This CDR3 has 14 residues. The ends were cut back, 2 bases at V and 2 bases at J, with 9 bases in the middle. Germline CDR1 and CDR2: SGHKS and YYEKEE (reference sequence). The CDR3: CASSLSTDTDTQYF. The CDR3 DNA follows: TGTGCCAGCAGCTTATCGACAGACACAGATACGCAGTATTTT.

This chain joins TRBV5-1 and TRBJ1-5; 9 bases are a match to TRBD1. V lost 5 bases and J lost 4; bases outside the gene matches: 4. Germline V gives CDR1 SGHRS, CDR2 YFSETQ. This CDR3 spans 14 amino acids. CDR3 residues: CASSLDRGNQPQHF. The CDR3 DNA is TGCGCCAGCAGTCTCGACAGGGGGAATCAGCCCCAGCATTTT.

This chain uses TRBV5-4 with TRBJ2-7; TRBD2 matches 8 bases. From germline, CDR1 is SGHNT and CDR2 YYREEE (reference sequence). The CDR3 totals 14 residues. V was pared by 3 bases and J by 5 bases, with 7 bases of the junction left unmatched. The CDR3 nucleotides read TGTGCCAGCAGCTCTCCGACTAGCGTCCACGAGCAGTACTTC. Translated: CASSSPTSVHEQYF.

CDR3 in DNA: TGCGCCAGCAGCTTGAGTCTAGCGGGGCAATATACGCAGTATTTT. It is translated as CASSLSLAGQYTQYF. The V and J genes are TRBV5-1 and TRBJ2-3; 9 positions agree with TRBD2. J was trimmed by 7 bases and V by 1 base; bases with no gene match: 7. The CDR3 extends over 15 amino acids. Germline assignment: CDR1 SGHRS and CDR2 YFSETQ.

This chain connects TRBV6-5 to TRBJ2-3; 11 bases align to TRBD2. Germline CDR1 MNHEY, CDR2 SVGAGI. The CDR3 has 15 amino acids. V shed 6 bases, J shed 2 bases, and the junction held 4 bases outside the gene matches. Here the CDR3 DNA reads TGTGCCAGCAGATTGACTAGCGGGAACACAGATACGCAGTATTTT. Translation gives CASRLTSGNTDTQYF.

This chain uses TRBV19 with TRBJ2-7; 9 bases are a match to TRBD1. This CDR3 region has 15 residues. The V segment lost 5 bases and the J segment 2 bases; nucleotides outside the gene matches: 7. Germline V gene sequence: CDR1 LNHDA, CDR2 SQIVND (reference sequence). In nucleotides, the CDR3 is TGTGCCAGTAGTCCTACCGGGACAGGGACCTACGAGCAGTACTTC. Its translation: CASSPTGTGTYEQYF.

The chain has TRBV2 and TRBJ2-1, with 10 bases identical to TRBD2. Germline-derived CDR1 and CDR2 are SNHLY and FYNNEI. The CDR3 runs to 18 residues. V trimming: 2 bases; J trimming: 5 bases; junction bases outside the gene matches: 12. CDR3 in amino acids: CASSEFGLAGAGNNEQFF. The CDR3 DNA follows: TGTGCCAGCAGTGAATTTGGGCTAGCGGGGGCGGGAAACAATGAGCAGTTCTTC.

The chain couples TRBV7-8 to TRBJ1-6; D is possibly TRBD1 (5 bases). Germline V lookup: CDR1 SGHVS, CDR2 FQNEAQ. The V end lost 2 bases, the J end lost 10 bases, and 15 bases lay between the germline ends. The CDR3 loop spans 15 amino acids. The CDR3 nucleotides are TGTGCCAGCAGCTTACCGGACAAGGGCGGATCACCCCTCCACTTT. Translated, it gives CASSLPDKGGSPLHF.

The J gene is TRBJ2-7, the V gene TRBV11-2; a possible D gene is TRBD2 (6 bases). Germline CDR1 reads SGHAT; CDR2 reads FQNNGV. V lost 3 bases, J lost 2 bases, and 8 bases lay in between. The CDR3 length is 13 residues. CDR3 in amino acids: CASSLGGTYEQYF. The CDR3 DNA reads as TGTGCCAGCAGCTTGGGGGGAACCTACGAGCAGTACTTC.

The chain couples TRBV4-2 to TRBJ2-7; 7 nucleotides line up with TRBD1. CDR1 and CDR2 from the germline V gene are LGHNA and YNFKEQ. V lost 0 bases and J lost 4; bases outside the gene matches: 3. There are 14 residues in the CDR3. The CDR3 sequence is CASSQETGAYEQYF. DNA for the CDR3: TGTGCCAGCAGCCAAGAAACAGGGGCGTACGAGCAGTACTTC.

In DNA form, the CDR3 reads TGTGCCAGCTCAGCCGACTATAATCGGGGTAGTGAGCAGTTCTTC. Amino acids: CASSADYNRGSEQFF. The V and J genes are TRBV18 and TRBJ2-1; TRBD2 might be the D (5 bases). Trimming left V 5 bases short and J 9 bases short, with 20 bases between. This CDR3 is 15 amino acids long. From germline, CDR1 is KGHSH and CDR2 LQKENI.

The rearrangement joins TRBV4-3 to TRBJ1-2, with 8 bases lining up with TRBD1. There are 15 residues in the CDR3. Germline assignment: CDR1 LGHNA and CDR2 YSLEER. V trimming: 6 bases; J trimming: 6 bases; junction bases outside the gene matches: 12. The CDR3 loop is CASSHKQGAPHGYTF. As DNA, the CDR3 is TGCGCCAGCAGTCATAAGCAGGGGGCGCCCCATGGCTACACCTTC.

This chain links TRBV19 with TRBJ2-2; perhaps TRBD1 as D (5 bases). The CDR3 spans 13 residues. Looked up from germline, CDR1 is LNHDA and CDR2 is SQIVND (reference sequence). V shed 7 bases and J shed 5 bases, with 11 bases lying between them. The CDR3 sequence is CASTLGLTGELFF. DNA for the CDR3: TGTGCCAGTACGTTGGGGCTGACCGGGGAGCTGTTTTTT.

The rearrangement joins TRBV2 to TRBJ1-1; D perhaps matches TRBD1 (6 bases). The CDR3 covers 13 residues. The germline CDR1 and CDR2 sequences are SNHLY and FYNNEI. V was clipped by 6 bases and J by 2 bases, with 10 bases between them. CDR3 protein: CASSTGFNTEAFF. CDR3 DNA sequence: TGTGCCAGCAGCACAGGGTTTAACACTGAAGCTTTCTTT.

This chain uses TRBV24-1 with TRBJ2-5, with a tentative D call TRBD1 (8 bases). Trimming took 7 bases from V and 0 from J, leaving 23 bases between them. CDR1 and CDR2 from the germline V gene are KGHDR and SFDVKD. The CDR3 sequence is 18 residues long. The CDR3 DNA reads as TGTGCCACCAGGGACTCCCCCCACAGGGGGGGGTACCAAGAGACCCAGTACTTC. It codes for CATRDSPHRGGYQETQYF.

This chain links TRBV5-4 with TRBJ2-2; tentative D call: TRBD2 (5 bases). V lost 3 bases and J lost 3, with 24 bases in between. CDR3 size: 19 residues. Germline CDR1 SGHNT, CDR2 YYREEE (reference sequence). As DNA, the CDR3 is TGTGCCAGCAGCTACCGCCGGGGTGGCGCTTTTGAGGACACCGGGGAGCTGTTTTTT. This gives the protein CASSYRRGGAFEDTGELFF.

The chain combines TRBV5-4 with TRBJ1-1; tentatively, D is TRBD1 (6 bases). Germline V gene data show CDR1 as SGHNT and CDR2 as YYREEE (reference sequence). V lost 4 bases to trimming and J lost 3 bases, with 13 bases between them. There are 14 residues in the CDR3. The CDR3 bases are TGTGCCAGCAGCGTTCAGGGGTGGGACACTGAAGCTTTCTTT. Translating gives CASSVQGWDTEAFF.